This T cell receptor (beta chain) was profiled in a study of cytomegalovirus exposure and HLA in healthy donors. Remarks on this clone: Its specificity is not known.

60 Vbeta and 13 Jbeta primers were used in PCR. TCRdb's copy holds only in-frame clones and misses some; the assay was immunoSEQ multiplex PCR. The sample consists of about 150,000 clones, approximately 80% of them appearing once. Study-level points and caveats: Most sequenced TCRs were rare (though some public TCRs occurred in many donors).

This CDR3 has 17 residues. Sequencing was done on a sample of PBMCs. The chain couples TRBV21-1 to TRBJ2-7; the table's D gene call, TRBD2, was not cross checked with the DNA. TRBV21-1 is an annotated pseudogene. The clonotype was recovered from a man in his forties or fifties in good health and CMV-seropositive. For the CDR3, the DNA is TGTGCCAGCAGCCCATTTAAACGGGGAGGGCCTACAGACGAGCAGTACTTC. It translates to CASSPFKRGGPTDEQYF.